This T cell receptor beta chain was sequenced during a study of cytotoxic CD8 clonotypes in ibrutinib-treated CLL (dated by TCRdb to the early 2020s). Context from the whole study: In this cohort, about 15 patients were treatment-naive and ten to twelve were relapsed/refractory, while around 18 had unmutated IGHV. Partial responses were observed in approximately 24 patients and complete responses in 2; after a median follow-up of around 64 months, remission was maintained in some 14 patients and progression was observed in about twelve. Samples at response were collected after a median of 12 months of treatment, with a range of about 6 to 40 months. Samples averaged about 260,000 productive templates and around 91,000 productive rearrangements. Of the 85 to 95 participants in the trial, 25 to 30 had longitudinal samples available. Cryopreserved peripheral blood mononuclear cells were collected at three points: before therapy, at response, and at either sustained remission or disease progression. Every sample from remission and from progressive disease was obtained while the patients were still on ibrutinib.

Approximately 2 micrograms of genomic DNA were extracted from cryopreserved PBMCs for TCR beta library preparation. High-throughput TCR beta sequencing was performed on longitudinal blood samples from CLL patients receiving ibrutinib monotherapy. The patients were enrolled in a single-center, open-label phase 2 trial of ibrutinib monotherapy. Per the germline V gene, KGHSH is the CDR1 and LQKENI is the CDR2. The CDR3, cysteine through phenylalanine, is 14 amino acids long. Left in the record is the CDR3 DNA by itself, 42 bases read in frame from the first base. The junction carries 12 bases between V and J, which are trimmed by 3 bases and 9 bases respectively. General findings and caveats noted by the study authors: Sampling times were not matched between sustained-remission and progressing patients, and lymph node repertoires were not studied. Public clonotypes were rare and either shrank or stayed stable during treatment, and the rise in clonality at ibrutinib response reflected expansion of private clonotypes. Baseline clonality was found to be higher than that of age-matched healthy donors and was strongly correlated with circulating CD8+ T-cell counts. Clonality increased at ibrutinib response, stayed stable in sustained remission, and fell back toward baseline at progression.

A MiSeq instrument was used for deep resolution sequencing, which targeted depths ranging from 1 in 1 million up to 1 in 200,000 T cells, with coverage averaging 10x for each clonotype. The immunoSEQ hsTCRB Kit was used to generate the TCR beta libraries. The study's own analysis went as follows. ImmunoSEQ Data Assistant and ImmunoSEQ Analyzer were used for data analysis, and V, D and J genes were assigned according to IMGT definitions. Clonality, which ranges from 0 to 1, was calculated as one minus the normalized Shannon entropy of productive rearrangement frequencies. Public clonotype analysis was restricted to overrepresented clonotypes comprising at least 0.05% of each patient's repertoire. Fewer than 15 repertoires from age-matched healthy donors, obtained from immuneACCESS, served as clonality controls. Drawn from immuneACCESS, this table holds only the in-frame rearrangements with V and J called that TCRdb kept. Clones are partly lost; checked studies trace under half to an unresolved V gene and leave the rest unexplained. D and trimming were read from the DNA, whereas the V and J calls and clone size are those reported in that table. The sample data list 330,000 or so clones, and 60% to 80% of these were observed just once. Clones ranked in the top ten supply approximately 6% of the sample.

A note on this clone: Its target antigen remains unknown. Nothing much larger sits one base from this clone, and base qualities are not available.

This specimen was PBMCs, taken after 36 months of ibrutinib treatment. The rearranged segments are TRBV18 and TRBJ1-6; the D gene is unclear. The receptor comes from a human donor with chronic lymphocytic leukemia. The CDR3 reads CASSPGRERSPLHF. The nucleotide sequence is TGTGCCAGCTCACCCGGGAGGGAACGTTCACCCCTCCACTTT.